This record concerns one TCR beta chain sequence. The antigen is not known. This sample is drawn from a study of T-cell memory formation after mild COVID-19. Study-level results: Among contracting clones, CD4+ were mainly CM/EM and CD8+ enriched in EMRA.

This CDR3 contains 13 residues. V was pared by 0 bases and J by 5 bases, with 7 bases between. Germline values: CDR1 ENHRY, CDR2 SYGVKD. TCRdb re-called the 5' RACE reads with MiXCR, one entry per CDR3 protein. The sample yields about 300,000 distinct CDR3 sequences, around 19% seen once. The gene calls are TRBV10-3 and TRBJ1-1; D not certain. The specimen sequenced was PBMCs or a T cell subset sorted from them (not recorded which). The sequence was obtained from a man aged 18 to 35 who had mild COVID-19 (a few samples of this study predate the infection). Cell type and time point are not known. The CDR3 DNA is TGTGCCATCAGTGAGTCGATGGGGACTGAAGCTTTCTTT. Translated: CAISESMGTEAFF.